The sequence of this T cell receptor beta chain was determined in a study of blood T cell repertoires in COVID-19. Background on the study: Acute and convalescent COVID-19 specimens originated in the United States, Italy and Spain. PBMCs, B-cell-depleted T cells, or T cells provided the cDNA or gDNA that made up the material.

J gave up 3 bases and V 6 bases, and 4 bases lay outside the gene matches. There are 13 residues in the CDR3. Source study methods: Amplification of reference gene primers provided the estimated nucleated cell counts. Clones were sequenced by immunoSEQ multiplex PCR, and TCRdb holds only the in-frame ones, with some missing. That table furnishes V, J and clone size, whereas the DNA furnished D and trimming. There are 200,000 to 250,000 clones in the sample; approximately 81% occur only once, and more than 9% lies in the top ten. The sample comprised peripheral blood. The genes are TRBV12-3 or TRBV12-4 and TRBJ1-1; 7 nucleotides agree with TRBD1. The sequence was collected from a woman of 80 years or more with acute or convalescent COVID-19. The CDR3 is CASRATGDTEAFF. Written as DNA, the CDR3 is TGTGCCAGCAGGGCTACAGGGGACACTGAAGCTTTCTTT.